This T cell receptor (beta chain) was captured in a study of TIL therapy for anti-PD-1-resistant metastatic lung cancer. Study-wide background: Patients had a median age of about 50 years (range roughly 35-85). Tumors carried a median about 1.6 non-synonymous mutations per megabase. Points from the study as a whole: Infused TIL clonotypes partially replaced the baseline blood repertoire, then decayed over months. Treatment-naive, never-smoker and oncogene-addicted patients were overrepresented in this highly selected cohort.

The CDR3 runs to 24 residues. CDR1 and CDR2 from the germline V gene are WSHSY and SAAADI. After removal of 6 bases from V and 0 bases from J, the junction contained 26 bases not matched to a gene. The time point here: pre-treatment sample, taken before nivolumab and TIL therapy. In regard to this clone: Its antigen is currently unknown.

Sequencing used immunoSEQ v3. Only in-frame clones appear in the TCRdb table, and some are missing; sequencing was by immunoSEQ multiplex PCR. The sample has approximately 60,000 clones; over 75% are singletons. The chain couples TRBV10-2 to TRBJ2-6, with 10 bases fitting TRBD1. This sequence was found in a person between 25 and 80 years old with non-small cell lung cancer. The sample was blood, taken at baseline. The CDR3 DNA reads TGCGCCAGCAGAGCTGGACAGGGGGTTCCCAAACATCGTTGGGCCGTCTCTGGGGCCAACGTCCTGACTTTC. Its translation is CASRAGQGVPKHRWAVSGANVLTF.